The 10 T cell receptor beta chains listed next were all sequenced from one sample in a study of tumor-infiltrating lymphocytes in primary liver carcinoma. Germline DNA was also extracted, and blood RNA was taken from unsorted whole blood. Constant-region priming of around 500 ng total RNA yielded TCR beta cDNA. Sequencing libraries for TCR beta derived from three nested multiplex PCR rounds that used slightly modified ARM-PCR. TRBV1-TRBV30 forward primers paired with a C-beta reverse primer drove the first two PCR rounds, ten to eleven cycles each. TCRdb used MiXCR to reprocess the multiplex PCR reads, holding one entry per CDR3 protein. Of almost 200,000 distinct CDR3 sequences listed, about two thirds are singletons. Sequencing was done on a sample of peripheral blood. The receptors here all came from a woman in her fifties or sixties with primary liver carcinoma and hepatitis B virus infection.

This clonotype was counted only a few times. This may be a read error: a much more frequent sequence differs by one nucleotide. This chain uses TRBV14 with TRBJ2-5; D not resolved. This CDR3 comprises 15 residues. Germline CDR1 reads SGHDN; CDR2 reads FVKESK. V was pared by 2 bases and J by 2 bases, with 12 bases between. Written as DNA, the CDR3 is TGTGCCAGCAGCCAATTATCTACACAGCAAGAGACCCAGTACTTC. Amino acid sequence: CASSQLSTQQETQYF.

Details on this clonotype: Sequence at one end of the junction differs from germline and may be a read error. V and J are TRBV29-1 and TRBJ2-1; weak D call: TRBD2 (6 bases). This CDR3 is built from 13 residues. Germline loops: CDR1 SQVTM, CDR2 ANQGSEA. Here the CDR3 reads CSVRWREGIEQFF. The DNA of the CDR3 is TGTAGCGTTCGTTGGAGGGAAGGCATTGAGCAGTTCTTC.

Note on this clonotype: This may stem from a read error, because a much larger clone lies one nucleotide away. The chain joins TRBV12-3 or TRBV12-4 to TRBJ1-2, with D hard to call. The CDR3 spans 13 residues. CDR3 sequence reads: CSSSLRTVVDYTF. CDR3 sequence (DNA): TGTTCCAGCAGTTTAAGGACTGTTGTAGACTACACCTTC.

Comments on this clonotype: One end of the junction fails to match germline, which may point to a read error. The chain uses TRBV6-2 or TRBV6-3 and TRBJ2-3, with 13 nucleotides matching TRBD2. The CDR3 contains 14 residues. CDR1 is MNHEY and CDR2 is SVGEGT in the germline V gene. In DNA, the CDR3 is TGTACCAGCGAACTAGCGGGAGGGACAGATACGCAGTATTTT. Translating it yields CTSELAGGTDTQYF.

The CDR3 nucleotides read TGTGCCAGCAGCTTACGTCTCGGCGTAGGGTACGCAGATACGCAGTATTTT. Translation: CASSLRLGVGYADTQYF. The V call is TRBV11-2, the J call TRBJ2-3, with D unclear. Germline values: CDR1 SGHAT, CDR2 FQNNGV. The CDR3 loop spans 17 amino acids. Trimming removed 2 bases from V and 4 bases from J, with 19 bases in between.

Comment on this clonotype: Given the absence of the conserved phenylalanine or tryptophan at the CDR3 end, a read error is likely. The J gene is TRBJ2-7, the V gene TRBV14; D uncertain. CDR3 length equals 13 residues. Germline V gene sequence: CDR1 SGHDN, CDR2 FVKESK. V lost 6 bases and J lost 3, with 12 bases in between. DNA for the CDR3: TGTGCCAGCAGTGAGAAAGGGCGCTACGAGCAGTACTCC. This sequence encodes CASSEKGRYEQYS.

With respect to this clonotype: A read error may account for a junction end that differs from germline. The rearrangement uses TRBV28 and TRBJ2-7; TRBD2 is a possible D gene (6 bases). CDR1 and CDR2 (germline): MDHEN, SYDVKM. The CDR3 sequence is 16 residues long. The CDR3 DNA follows: TGTGACAGCAGAAAACCGGGAGTATCCGACCCCTACGAGCAGTACTTC. Protein: CDSRKPGVSDPYEQYF. The whole variable domain, filled in from reference TRBV28 and TRBJ2-7, reads DVKVTQSSRYLVKRTGEKVFLECVQDMDHENMFWYRQDPGLGLRLIYFSYDVKMKEKGDIPEGYSVSREKKERFSLILESASTNQTSMYLCDSRKPGVSDPYEQYFGPGTRLTVT.

This clonotype came up a few times. The chain joins TRBV10-3 to TRBJ1-5; 7 nucleotides line up with TRBD1. V lost 4 bases and J lost 5; bases outside the gene matches: 2. Germline-derived CDR1 and CDR2 are ENHRY and SYGVKD. The CDR3 extends over 13 amino acids. The CDR3 loop is CAISGQGDQPQHF. The DNA for the CDR3 is TGTGCCATCAGTGGACAGGGCGATCAGCCCCAGCATTTT.

In this sample, this clonotype turned up once. A junction end diverges from the germline sequence, so it may reflect a read error. This sequence joins TRBV12-3 or TRBV12-4 and TRBJ2-1; 9 nucleotides match TRBD1. This CDR3 has 13 amino acids. The CDR3 nucleotides are TGTGCCAACAGTTTAGTCCAGGACAGGGGGCAGTTCTTC. This codes for CANSLVQDRGQFF.

As for this clonotype: A read error may be the cause here, since a much bigger clone is one base away. The chain employs TRBV5-4 and TRBJ1-1; D is uncertain. Looked up from germline, CDR1 is SGHNT and CDR2 is YYREEE (reference sequence). CDR3 length: 13 residues. This chain's CDR3 is CASSSEKNTEALF. The CDR3 DNA reads TGTGCCAGCAGCTCAGAGAAGAACACTGAAGCTCTCTTT.